Below are 26 T cell receptor beta chains sequenced from a single sample in a study of cytomegalovirus exposure and HLA in healthy donors. In the PCR, 60 Vbeta and 13 Jbeta primers were used. Sequencing used immunoSEQ multiplex PCR; TCRdb keeps in-frame clones, though not all of them. The sample comprises 120,000 to 150,000 clones, roughly 75% of which are singletons, and approximately 2% rests with the top ten. Sequencing input: PBMCs. The source of these receptors is a man younger than 45 in good health and CMV-seronegative.

The chain combines TRBV19 with TRBJ1-2; the D gene is possibly TRBD1 (6 bases). CDR1 and CDR2 from the germline V gene are LNHDA and SQIVND (reference sequence). The CDR3 contains 14 residues. V lost 2 bases to trimming and J lost 3 bases, with 10 bases between them. CDR3 bases: TGTGCCAGTAGTATAAGGGGGACCGACTATGGCTACACCTTC. Translated: CASSIRGTDYGYTF.

This chain joins TRBV28 and TRBJ1-2; D perhaps matches TRBD1 (5 bases). CDR3 size: 16 residues. Germline V lookup: CDR1 MDHEN, CDR2 SYDVKM. The V end was cut by 7 bases, the J end by 4 bases, with 22 bases between. The CDR3 bases are TGTGCCAGCACGACACCGGCCGCGGGGGGACTCTATGGCTACACCTTC. It yields the protein CASTTPAAGGLYGYTF.

The chain recombines TRBV5-1 with TRBJ2-3, with D perhaps matching TRBD1 (5 bases). This CDR3 has 14 amino acids. Germline CDR1 and CDR2: SGHRS and YFSETQ. Trimming removed 2 bases from V and 6 bases from J, with 13 bases in between. The DNA of the CDR3 is TGCGCCAGCAGCTTACATTCGAAGGGGGATACGCAGTATTTT. Its translation is CASSLHSKGDTQYF.

The chain carries TRBV19 and TRBJ2-3; a possible D gene is TRBD1 (6 bases). The CDR3 consists of 13 residues. The germline V and J ends were trimmed by 5 bases and 7 bases, with 13 bases remaining between them. Looked up from germline, CDR1 is LNHDA and CDR2 is SQIVND (reference sequence). The CDR3 DNA sequence: TGTGCCAGTAGTCCCCAAGGACAGTATACGCAGTATTTT. This gives the protein CASSPQGQYTQYF.

This rearrangement joins TRBV5-1 to TRBJ2-5, with 7 nucleotides matching TRBD2. Per the germline V gene, CDR1 is SGHRS and CDR2 is YFSETQ. CDR3 size: 17 residues. Losses at the gene ends were 0 bases for V and 2 bases for J; bases not matched to a gene: 10. The CDR3 DNA follows: TGCGCCAGCAGCTTGGGAGGGAGGGTTCGCGGACAAGAGACCCAGTACTTC. This codes for CASSLGGRVRGQETQYF.

CDR3 nucleotide sequence: TGTGCCAGCAGTGACAACCCGGGACAGGGGTACTATGGCTACACCTTC. Translated: CASSDNPGQGYYGYTF. V usage is TRBV6-4 and J usage is TRBJ1-2; 10 bases map to TRBD1. The CDR3 totals 16 residues. The germline CDR1 and CDR2 sequences are MRHNA and SNTAGT. Unmatched junction bases numbered 6, after V lost 2 bases and J lost 3 bases.

CDR3 in amino acids: CASSEWPGQGPRYEQYF. The CDR3 bases are TGTGCCAGCAGTGAGTGGCCAGGGCAGGGGCCGAGGTACGAGCAGTACTTC. The rearrangement links TRBV6-1 to TRBJ2-7, with D perhaps matching TRBD1 (6 bases). Germline V gives CDR1 MNHNS, CDR2 SASEGT. The CDR3 loop spans 17 amino acids. The ends were cut back, 3 bases at V and 4 bases at J, with 22 bases in the middle.

V usage is TRBV28 and J usage is TRBJ1-4; D unclear. CDR1 is MDHEN, CDR2 SYDVKM, per germline. The ends were cut back, 6 bases at V and 4 bases at J, with 12 bases in the middle. This CDR3 region has 14 residues. CDR3: CASSLPHVNEKLFF. The CDR3 DNA sequence: TGTGCCAGCAGCCTACCCCACGTTAATGAAAAACTGTTTTTT.

The gene calls are TRBV7-9 and TRBJ1-1, with D maybe TRBD1 (6 bases). V dropped 6 bases and J dropped 1 base, with 24 bases sitting between them. Looked up from germline, CDR1 is SEHNR and CDR2 is FQNEAQ (reference sequence). The CDR3 contains 18 residues. This CDR3 reads CASRPRAGTKKQNTEAFF. The CDR3 DNA follows: TGTGCCAGCAGACCCCGGGCAGGGACAAAGAAACAGAACACTGAAGCTTTCTTT.

The rearrangement links TRBV15 to TRBJ1-4, with a possible D match to TRBD1 (5 bases). The CDR3 runs to 14 residues. V lost 6 bases and J lost 0, with 8 bases in between. The germline CDR1 and CDR2 sequences are LNHNV and YYDKDF (reference sequence). For the CDR3, the DNA is TGTGCCACCAGAGACAGACCAACTAATGAAAAACTGTTTTTT. It encodes CATRDRPTNEKLFF.

This chain uses TRBV6-5 with TRBJ2-7; 13 bases are a match to TRBD2. The CDR3 contains 14 residues. Germline loops: CDR1 MNHEY, CDR2 SVGAGI. J gave up 9 bases and V 2 bases, and 4 bases lay outside the gene matches. The CDR3 spells CASSYGTSGKAQYF. DNA for the CDR3: TGTGCCAGCAGTTACGGGACTAGCGGGAAGGCGCAGTACTTC.

The chain combines TRBV4-1 with TRBJ1-2, with 8 bases fitting TRBD1. The germline V gene encodes CDR1 MGHRA and CDR2 YSYEKL. The trim removed 4 bases at V and 4 bases at J, leaving 8 bases unmatched. This CDR3 spans 15 amino acids. CDR3 nucleotides: TGCGCCAGCAGCCCTGGGACAGGAAGGACCTATGGCTACACCTTC. Its translation: CASSPGTGRTYGYTF.

The rearrangement uses TRBV19 and TRBJ2-7, with 8 bases that match TRBD1. The V gene end was trimmed by 4 bases and the J gene end by 3 bases; junction bases not matched to a gene: 8. The CDR3 extends over 15 amino acids. The germline V gene encodes CDR1 LNHDA and CDR2 SQIVND (reference sequence). CDR3 residues: CASSNAGTGLYEQYF. In DNA form, the CDR3 reads TGTGCCAGTAGTAACGCCGGGACAGGTCTCTACGAGCAGTACTTC.

This clone was seen only once. The CDR3 bases are TGTGCCAGCAGGCATACAGGCCAAGAGACCCAGTACTTC. Its translation: CASRHTGQETQYF. This chain uses TRBV6-5 with TRBJ2-5; D might be TRBD1 (5 bases). The V end lost 6 bases, the J end lost 1 base, and 9 bases lay between the germline ends. Germline V CDR1 and CDR2: MNHEY, SVGAGI. This CDR3 spans 13 amino acids.

The chain joins TRBV2 to TRBJ2-7; TRBD1 aligns across 9 bases. This CDR3 is built from 16 residues. The trim removed 4 bases at V and 3 bases at J, leaving 10 bases unmatched. Germline values: CDR1 SNHLY, CDR2 FYNNEI. The CDR3: CASSGQGGIIGYEQYF. CDR3 in DNA: TGTGCCAGCAGTGGACAGGGGGGGATTATTGGCTACGAGCAGTACTTC.

The gene calls are TRBV6-5 and TRBJ1-2; D not resolved. CDR1 is MNHEY, CDR2 SVGAGI, per germline. Trimming pared 2 bases from V and 5 bases from J, leaving 15 bases between. The CDR3 totals 15 residues. This CDR3 reads CASSYQRTKSYGYTF. Written as DNA, the CDR3 is TGTGCCAGCAGTTACCAACGCACAAAATCGTATGGCTACACCTTC.

The chain has TRBV6-5 and TRBJ2-2; TRBD1 agrees at 9 bases. Germline V gives CDR1 MNHEY, CDR2 SVGAGI. The J segment lost 4 bases and the V segment lost 6 bases, leaving 6 bases of the junction unmatched. The CDR3 loop spans 15 amino acids. CDR3 DNA sequence: TGTGCCAGCAGAACCGGGACAGGGACCACCGGGGAGCTGTTTTTT. Its protein is CASRTGTGTTGELFF.

The CDR3 region is CAWSDPERGGSGEQFF. The CDR3 bases are TGTGCCTGGAGTGACCCGGAACGGGGGGGCTCTGGTGAGCAGTTCTTC. This chain connects TRBV30 to TRBJ2-1; 8 nucleotides match TRBD2. There are 16 residues in the CDR3. V was pared by 1 base and J by 9 bases, with 14 bases of the junction left unmatched. Germline V gives CDR1 GTSNPN, CDR2 SVGIG (reference sequence). The variable domain in full, completed from reference TRBV30 and TRBJ2-1, reads SQTIHQWPATLVQPVGSPLSLECTVEGTSNPNLYWYRQAAGRGLQLLFYSVGIGQISSEVPQNLSASRPQDRQFILSSKKLLLSDSGFYLCAWSDPERGGSGEQFFGPGTRLTVL.

This chain connects TRBV5-1 to TRBJ1-1; D not resolved. Germline V gene data show CDR1 as SGHRS and CDR2 as YFSETQ. Trimming took 3 bases from V and 6 from J, leaving 15 bases between them. The CDR3 has 14 residues. This chain's CDR3 is CASSSWTPSAEAFF. The CDR3 DNA follows: TGCGCCAGCAGCTCCTGGACCCCTAGCGCTGAAGCTTTCTTT.

The chain combines TRBV5-1 with TRBJ2-5, with D tentatively TRBD1 (5 bases). The CDR3 is made up of 13 amino acids. V lost 4 bases to trimming and J lost 3 bases, with 10 bases between them. Germline CDR1 is SGHRS and CDR2 is YFSETQ. The CDR3 DNA sequence: TGCGCCAGCAGCCATGGACAAGAAGAGACCCAGTACTTC. It encodes CASSHGQEETQYF.

The V and J genes are TRBV19 and TRBJ2-7, with 9 bases that match TRBD1. The CDR3 sequence is 15 residues long. The J segment lost 6 bases and the V segment lost 4 bases, leaving 10 bases of the junction unmatched. Per germline, CDR1 LNHDA and CDR2 SQIVND (reference sequence). DNA of the CDR3: TGTGCCAGTAGTACTCCGGGACAGGGCATGGGCGAGCAGTACTTC. Translated, it gives CASSTPGQGMGEQYF.

This chain joins TRBV18 and TRBJ1-1; 10 positions agree with TRBD1. The CDR3 spans 18 residues. Per the germline V gene, CDR1 is KGHSH and CDR2 is LQKENI. V dropped 6 bases and J dropped 3; count of bases not matched to a gene: 16. DNA of the CDR3: TGTGCCAGCTCGCGCTCGACGACAGGGGGCGCTAAGTACACTGAAGCTTTCTTT. As protein: CASSRSTTGGAKYTEAFF. The full variable domain, its missing parts supplied by reference TRBV18 and TRBJ1-1, is NAGVMQNPRHLVRRRGQEARLRCSPMKGHSHVYWYRQLPEEGLKFMVYLQKENIIDESGMPKERFSAEFPKEGPSILRIQQVVRGDSAAYFCASSRSTTGGAKYTEAFFGQGTRLTVV.

The chain has TRBV19 and TRBJ2-7; D is possibly TRBD1 (6 bases). V was cut by 9 bases and J by 4 bases, with 10 bases left in between. This CDR3 has 11 amino acids. From germline, CDR1 is LNHDA and CDR2 SQIVND (reference sequence). In DNA form, the CDR3 reads TGTGCCAGCACCAGGGGTTACGAGCAGTACTTC. Translating it yields CASTRGYEQYF.

The chain uses TRBV28 and TRBJ2-7; TRBD2 matches at 9 bases. The germline V gene encodes CDR1 MDHEN and CDR2 SYDVKM. V dropped 7 bases and J dropped 3; count of bases not matched to a gene: 19. The CDR3 loop spans 18 amino acids. CDR3 sequence (DNA): TGTGCCAGCACCGAGGGCGGGGGGGCGCTTGGGAATCTCTACGAGCAGTACTTC. It encodes CASTEGGGALGNLYEQYF.

The V gene is TRBV30, the J gene TRBJ1-2; TRBD1 might be the D (6 bases). Germline lookup yields CDR1 GTSNPN and CDR2 SVGIG (reference sequence). V lost 0 bases, J lost 7 bases, and 12 bases lay in between. The length of the CDR3 is 13 residues. The CDR3 sequence is CAWSVQGAGGYTF. DNA for the CDR3: TGTGCCTGGAGTGTACAGGGCGCGGGTGGCTACACCTTC.

The V call is TRBV7-9, the J call TRBJ1-2; 12 nucleotides agree with TRBD1. There are 16 residues in the CDR3. After removal of 3 bases from V and 6 bases from J, the junction contained 8 bases not matched to a gene. Germline CDR1 reads SEHNR; CDR2 reads FQNEAQ (reference sequence). CDR3 in DNA: TGTGCCAGCAGCTTGGGACAGGGGGCTTTTTGGGATGGCTACACCTTC. Encoded protein: CASSLGQGAFWDGYTF.